This T cell receptor (beta chain) emerged from a study of OX40 agonist ivuxolimab in advanced cancers. The wider study: Ivuxolimab, which is an agonistic anti-OX40 (CD134) antibody, was administered to the patients.

The protocol was immunoSEQ multiplex PCR, while the TCRdb copy is restricted to in-frame clones and leaves out a portion. This table holds some 74,000 clones, roughly 86% found once. This receptor was identified in an adult with an advanced solid tumor such as melanoma, head and neck, liver or kidney cancer. Sequenced here: CD4+ or CD8+ T cells sorted from blood, sampled in a trial of the OX40 agonist ivuxolimab.

CDR3 protein: CASSGTAGEQYF. The CDR3 nucleotides read TGTGCCAGCAGTGGGACGGCGGGGGAGCAGTACTTC. V is TRBV6-1 and J is TRBJ2-7, with a possible D match to TRBD2 (6 bases). The V gene lost 4 bases and the J gene lost 7 bases, with 11 bases spanning the gap. CDR3 size: 12 residues. Germline V CDR1 and CDR2: MNHNS, SASEGT.